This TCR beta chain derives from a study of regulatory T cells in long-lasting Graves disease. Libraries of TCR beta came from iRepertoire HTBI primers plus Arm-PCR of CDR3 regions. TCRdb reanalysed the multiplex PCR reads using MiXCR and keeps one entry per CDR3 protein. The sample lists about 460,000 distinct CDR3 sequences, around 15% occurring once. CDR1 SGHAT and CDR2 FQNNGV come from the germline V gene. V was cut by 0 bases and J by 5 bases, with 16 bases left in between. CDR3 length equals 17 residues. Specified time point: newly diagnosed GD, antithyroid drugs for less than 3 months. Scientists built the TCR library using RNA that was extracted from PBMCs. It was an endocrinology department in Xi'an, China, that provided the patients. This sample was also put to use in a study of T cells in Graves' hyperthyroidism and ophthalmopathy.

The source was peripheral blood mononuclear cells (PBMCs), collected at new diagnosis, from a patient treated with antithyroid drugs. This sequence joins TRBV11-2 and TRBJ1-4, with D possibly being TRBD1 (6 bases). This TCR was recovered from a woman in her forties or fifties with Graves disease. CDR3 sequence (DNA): TGTGCCAGCAGCTTAGACTACCGGGACAAGGTGAATGAAAAACTGTTTTTT. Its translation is CASSLDYRDKVNEKLFF.